Below are 12 T cell receptor beta chains sequenced from a single sample in a study of CD8 T cells in Susac syndrome. Random hexamers were used to reverse transcribe about 0.45 to 1 ug of RNA. TCRdb independently ran MiXCR on the immunoSEQ multiplex PCR reads; one entry per CDR3 protein. Counted here are 180,000 or so distinct CDR3 sequences, around 96% occurring once; the ten biggest clones make up roughly 0.088%. The sample consisted of CD4+ T cells from PBMCs. The receptors here all came from a human donor with multiple sclerosis.

The chain couples TRBV20-1 to TRBJ1-1; maybe TRBD1 (5 bases). There are 11 residues in the CDR3. V lost 8 bases and J 3 bases, leaving 10 bases between the germline ends. Per germline, CDR1 DFQATT and CDR2 SNEGSKA (reference sequence). DNA of the CDR3: TGCAGTCCTCGGGGGGACACTGAAGCTTTCTTT. This translates into CSPRGDTEAFF.

This rearrangement joins TRBV15 to TRBJ2-7; a possible D gene is TRBD1 (6 bases). This CDR3 spans 14 amino acids. With 5 bases removed from V and 2 bases from J, the gap between germline ends came to 13 bases. The germline CDR1 and CDR2 sequences are LNHNV and YYDKDF (reference sequence). Written as DNA, the CDR3 is TGTGCCACCAGCCGTGGACAGCGTCCCTACGAGCAGTACTTC. It specifies CATSRGQRPYEQYF.

V gene TRBV30 combines with J gene TRBJ2-1; 13 bases agree with TRBD2. The CDR3 loop spans 16 amino acids. Germline lookup yields CDR1 GTSNPN and CDR2 SVGIG (reference sequence). The ends lost 0 bases at V and 4 bases at J; junction bases unmatched: 3. CDR3 sequence: CAWSVTSGGAYNEQFF. Written as DNA, the CDR3 is TGTGCCTGGAGTGTAACTAGCGGGGGGGCTTACAATGAGCAGTTCTTC.

This CDR3 is CSVSDRGPNTEAFF. The CDR3 nucleotides read TGCAGTGTTTCGGACAGGGGCCCAAACACTGAAGCTTTCTTT. This chain joins TRBV20-1 and TRBJ1-1; 9 positions match TRBD1. With V trimmed by 7 bases and J by 2 bases, 8 bases remained unmatched. This CDR3 region has 14 residues. CDR1 is DFQATT and CDR2 is SNEGSKA in the germline V gene (reference sequence).

The chain links TRBV7-9 to TRBJ2-7; D remains ambiguous. V was pared by 5 bases and J by 5 bases, with 13 bases between. Germline lookup yields CDR1 SEHNR and CDR2 FQNEAQ (reference sequence). The CDR3 spans 13 residues. The CDR3 spells CASSPPHIDEQYF. CDR3 nucleotide sequence: TGTGCCAGCAGCCCGCCCCACATAGACGAGCAGTACTTC.

V and J are TRBV20-1 and TRBJ2-5, with 12 bases fitting TRBD2. V dropped 7 bases and J dropped 2; count of bases not matched to a gene: 8. Germline V gene data show CDR1 as DFQATT and CDR2 as SNEGSKA (reference sequence). The CDR3 contains 15 residues. The CDR3 reads CSVLAGGPNQETQYF. The CDR3 DNA reads TGCAGTGTCCTAGCGGGAGGGCCCAATCAAGAGACCCAGTACTTC.

This clonotype was found once. The chain carries TRBV30 and TRBJ2-1; 8 nucleotides align to TRBD2. Germline V gene sequence: CDR1 GTSNPN, CDR2 SVGIG (reference sequence). The CDR3 covers 15 residues. With V trimmed by 3 bases and J by 7 bases, 11 bases remained unmatched. CDR3 sequence reads: CAWSPGTRSGNEQFF. Here the CDR3 DNA reads TGTGCCTGGAGCCCTGGGACTAGAAGTGGGAATGAGCAGTTCTTC.

This CDR3 is CASGLGRGREDEQFF. The CDR3 coding sequence is TGTGCTAGTGGTTTGGGCCGCGGGAGGGAAGATGAGCAGTTCTTC. J is TRBJ2-1 and V is TRBV12-5; TRBD2 aligns across 9 bases. The germline gives CDR1 LGHNT, CDR2 FRNRAP. CDR3 length equals 15 residues. V was clipped by 1 base and J by 8 bases; unmatched bases: 6.

This clonotype appeared once. The chain couples TRBV27 to TRBJ2-6; D call uncertain. CDR1 and CDR2 (germline): MNHEY, SMNVEV (reference sequence). Trimming pared 1 base from V and 0 bases from J, leaving 1 base between. CDR3 size: 14 residues. CDR3 bases: TGTGCCAGCAGTTTATACTCTGGGGCCAACGTCCTGACTTTC. Protein sequence: CASSLYSGANVLTF.

CDR3 in DNA: TGTGCCACCAGTGACCGGGGGCTCCACGAGCAGTACTTC. Its translation is CATSDRGLHEQYF. The chain has TRBV24-1 and TRBJ2-7; D tentatively fits TRBD1 or TRBD2 (6 bases each). This CDR3 has 13 amino acids. Trimming took off 4 bases at V and 5 bases at J, with 11 bases between the two ends. Germline V gene data show CDR1 as KGHDR and CDR2 as SFDVKD.

This chain uses TRBV7-9 with TRBJ2-3; D is ambiguous. Germline assignment: CDR1 SEHNR and CDR2 FQNEAQ (reference sequence). CDR3 length: 13 residues. The V gene lost 7 bases and the J gene lost 0 bases, with 8 bases spanning the gap. The CDR3 region has the DNA TGTGCCAGCACCAGTCCCAGCACAGATACGCAGTATTTT. It is translated as CASTSPSTDTQYF.

The CDR3, as DNA: TGTGCCATCAGTGACTCAGGGAGGGGTGAGCAGTTCTTC. It specifies CAISDSGRGEQFF. V is TRBV10-3 and J is TRBJ2-1, with 7 bases that match TRBD2. CDR3 length: 13 residues. V dropped 3 bases and J dropped 9; count of bases not matched to a gene: 5. From germline, CDR1 is ENHRY and CDR2 SYGVKD.